Listed below are T cell receptor beta chains from one sample, sequenced in a study of blood T cell repertoires in COVID-19. TCRdb's table, derived via immunoSEQ multiplex PCR, lists solely in-frame clones and lacks some. The table has approximately 200,000 clones, just over 85% seen once. Material for sequencing was peripheral blood. Receptors originate from a man aged 50-59 years with acute or convalescent COVID-19. Each CDR3 is given with its conserved first and last residue. D genes are given only for firm matches. Clone size is stated in some rows and not others, as once, few, many or a class when expanded.

D: .; size: .; V: TRBV11-2; J: TRBJ2-2; length: 13; DNA: TGTGCCAGCAGCCAGGCAGGGTTCGGGGAGCTGTTTTTT; CDR3: CASSQAGFGELFF
D: TRBD1; size: .; V: TRBV2; J: TRBJ1-1; length: 14; DNA: TGTGCCAGCAGTCTGACAGGGGGAGAAACTGAAGCTTTCTTT; CDR3: CASSLTGGETEAFF
D: .; size: .; V: TRBV10-1; J: TRBJ1-2; length: 13; DNA: TGCGCCAGCAGTGAGTCGAGACAGTATGGCTACACCTTC; CDR3: CASSESRQYGYTF
D: .; size: .; V: TRBV5-1; J: TRBJ1-4; length: 15; DNA: TGCGCCAGCAGCTCCGCAGGGACAACTAATGAAAAACTGTTTTTT; CDR3: CASSSAGTTNEKLFF
D: .; size: .; V: TRBV18; J: TRBJ1-3; length: 14; DNA: TGTGCCAGCTCGGAGGTTCCCTCTGGAAACACCATATATTTT; CDR3: CASSEVPSGNTIYF
D: .; size: .; V: TRBV27; J: TRBJ1-1; length: 14; DNA: TGTGCCAGCAGCCGTGGACAGCGGAACACTGAAGCTTTCTTT; CDR3: CASSRGQRNTEAFF
D: .; size: once; V: TRBV19; J: TRBJ1-3; length: 15; DNA: TGTGCCAGTAGTATGAAACAGGCTGCTGGAAACACCATATATTTT; CDR3: CASSMKQAAGNTIYF
D: .; size: few; V: TRBV7-9; J: TRBJ1-2; length: 15; DNA: TGTGCCAGCAGCCATCTTTCCGGCGGGAAGGGTGGCTACACCTTC; CDR3: CASSHLSGGKGGYTF
D: TRBD1; size: .; V: TRBV27; J: TRBJ1-1; length: 15; DNA: TGTGCCAGCAGTTTTTACAACAGGGGGTACACTGAAGCTTTCTTT; CDR3: CASSFYNRGYTEAFF
D: .; size: .; V: TRBV7-9; J: TRBJ1-4; length: 12; DNA: TGTGCCAGCAGCCCCCCCGGAGGAAAACTGTTTTTT; CDR3: CASSPPGGKLFF
D: .; size: .; V: TRBV3-1/TRBV3-2; J: TRBJ1-1; length: 15; DNA: TGTGCCAGCAGCCAAGGAGGGAACATGAACACTGAAGCTTTCTTT; CDR3: CASSQGGNMNTEAFF
D: TRBD1; size: .; V: TRBV7-7; J: TRBJ2-2; length: 14; DNA: TGTGCCAGCTCCGGGACAGGGGGAACCGGGGAGCTGTTTTTT; CDR3: CASSGTGGTGELFF
D: .; size: .; V: TRBV21-1; J: TRBJ1-1; length: 18; DNA: TGTGCCAGCACCCCTTGGGAGCGCTGGGTGTTCCGGAACACTGAAGCTTTCTTT; CDR3: CASTPWERWVFRNTEAFF
D: .; size: .; V: TRBV19; J: TRBJ2-7; length: 15; DNA: TGTGCCAGTAGTATCAGGACGGGGAACTCCTACGAGCAGTACTTC; CDR3: CASSIRTGNSYEQYF
D: TRBD1; size: .; V: TRBV11-2; J: TRBJ1-1; length: 14; DNA: TGTGCCAGCGCCAGGGGGAGAACGAACACTGAAGCTTTCTTT; CDR3: CASARGRTNTEAFF
D: .; size: .; V: TRBV15; J: TRBJ1-1; length: 16; DNA: TGTGCCACCACCCCGGATCAGGGAGGGGGGTACACTGAAGCTTTCTTT; CDR3: CATTPDQGGGYTEAFF
D: .; size: .; V: TRBV6-5; J: TRBJ1-6; length: 14; DNA: TGTGCCAGCAGTTATGCGGGGGGAAATTCACCCCTCCACTTT; CDR3: CASSYAGGNSPLHF
D: .; size: .; V: TRBV18; J: TRBJ1-5; length: 15; DNA: TGTGCCAGCTCACCTCAGACAGGAAACAATCAGCCCCAGCATTTT; CDR3: CASSPQTGNNQPQHF
D: TRBD1; size: once; V: TRBV9; J: TRBJ2-3; length: 16; DNA: TGTGCCAGCAGCGTAGTTTCGACAGGGGTGCCGGATACGCAGTATTTT; CDR3: CASSVVSTGVPDTQYF
D: .; size: .; V: TRBV5-5; J: TRBJ2-5; length: 17; DNA: TGTGCCAGCAGCTTATTTCCATCGGGTGTTGGTCAAGAGACCCAGTACTTC; CDR3: CASSLFPSGVGQETQYF
D: TRBD1; size: .; V: TRBV4-1; J: TRBJ1-3; length: 15; DNA: TGCGCCAGCAGCCACGACAGGGCTACTGGAAACACCATATATTTT; CDR3: CASSHDRATGNTIYF
D: TRBD2; size: .; V: TRBV9; J: TRBJ2-2; length: 16; DNA: TGTGCCAGCAGTTCTACTAGCGGGGGGTTCACCGGGGAGCTGTTTTTT; CDR3: CASSSTSGGFTGELFF
D: TRBD2; size: .; V: TRBV15; J: TRBJ2-2; length: 20; DNA: TGTGCCACCAGCAGAGATCTCACCCAGACTAGCGGGGTGAACACCGGGGAGCTGTTTTTT; CDR3: CATSRDLTQTSGVNTGELFF
D: TRBD1; size: .; V: TRBV5-1; J: TRBJ2-5; length: 14; DNA: TGCGCCAGCAGCCGCGACAGGGCTCAAGAGACCCAGTACTTC; CDR3: CASSRDRAQETQYF
D: TRBD1; size: .; V: TRBV19; J: TRBJ1-5; length: 15; DNA: TGTGCCAGTAGTAGGGACAGGGCCGGCGATCAGCCCCAGCATTTT; CDR3: CASSRDRAGDQPQHF
D: .; size: .; V: TRBV3-1/TRBV3-2; J: TRBJ1-5; length: 12; DNA: TGTGCCAGCAGCCAAGCGTCCCAGCCCCAGCATTTT; CDR3: CASSQASQPQHF
D: .; size: .; V: TRBV12-3/TRBV12-4; J: TRBJ1-1; length: 13; DNA: TGTGCCAGCAGTTTAGAACACGGAGGGGAAGCTTTCTTT; CDR3: CASSLEHGGEAFF
D: .; size: .; V: TRBV11-3; J: TRBJ1-1; length: 13; DNA: TGTGCCAGCAGCTTGCAGGGCAGCACTGAAGCTTTCTTT; CDR3: CASSLQGSTEAFF
D: TRBD1; size: .; V: TRBV14; J: TRBJ2-3; length: 17; DNA: TGTGCCAGCAGCCAACACCTGGGACAGGGGATAACAGATACGCAGTATTTT; CDR3: CASSQHLGQGITDTQYF
D: .; size: .; V: TRBV5-8; J: TRBJ1-2; length: 12; DNA: TGTGCCAGCACCCTTGGGGCAAACGGCTACACCTTC; CDR3: CASTLGANGYTF
D: TRBD1; size: .; V: TRBV24-1; J: TRBJ2-1; length: 14; DNA: TGTGCCACCAGTGCCGGGACAGGGATGTATGAGCAGTTCTTC; CDR3: CATSAGTGMYEQFF
D: .; size: .; V: TRBV6-5; J: TRBJ1-2; length: 14; DNA: TGTGCCAGCAGCTCCAGGATGAAACGCTATGGCTACACCTTC; CDR3: CASSSRMKRYGYTF
D: .; size: .; V: TRBV2; J: TRBJ1-5; length: 16; DNA: TGTGCCAGCAGAGCCCGCGGGGGGGCGCTTAGTCAGCCCCAGCATTTT; CDR3: CASRARGGALSQPQHF
D: TRBD1; size: .; V: TRBV10-3; J: TRBJ2-7; length: 13; DNA: TGTGCCATCAACCTTGGACAGGGCGGCGAGCAGTACTTC; CDR3: CAINLGQGGEQYF
D: TRBD2; size: .; V: TRBV19; J: TRBJ2-5; length: 14; DNA: TGTGCCAGTAGTATGCGGGGGGCGCGGGAGACCCAGTACTTC; CDR3: CASSMRGARETQYF
D: .; size: .; V: TRBV21-1; J: TRBJ1-1; length: 15; DNA: TGTGCCAGCAGCAAAGTGGGCAGACAGAACACTGAAGCTTTCTTT; CDR3: CASSKVGRQNTEAFF
D: .; size: .; V: TRBV5-1; J: TRBJ1-4; length: 15; DNA: TGCGCCAGCAGCCCTGTATCAGGGTTGGGGGAAAAACTGTTTTTT; CDR3: CASSPVSGLGEKLFF
D: TRBD2; size: .; V: TRBV3-1/TRBV3-2; J: TRBJ2-2; length: 15; DNA: TGTGCCAGCAGCCAAGATCCTAGCGGGAGAGGGGAGCTGTTTTTT; CDR3: CASSQDPSGRGELFF
D: .; size: .; V: TRBV9; J: TRBJ2-1; length: 11; DNA: TGTGCCAGCAGCCCTGGCTATGAGCAGTTCTTC; CDR3: CASSPGYEQFF
D: .; size: .; V: TRBV7-9; J: TRBJ2-5; length: 14; DNA: TGTGCCAGCAGCCCAGTCCCGGGGTCAGAGACCCAGTACTTC; CDR3: CASSPVPGSETQYF
D: .; size: .; V: TRBV3-1/TRBV3-2; J: TRBJ1-6; length: 13; DNA: TGTGCCAGCAGCCAAGGTTCTATGGCACCCCTCCACTTT; CDR3: CASSQGSMAPLHF